This T cell receptor (beta chain) comes out of a study of T cells in Graves' hyperthyroidism and ophthalmopathy. This clonotype was seen only a few times. Per the germline V gene, CDR1 is MDHEN and CDR2 is SYDVKM. This CDR3 has 12 amino acids. The trim removed 6 bases at V and 5 bases at J, leaving 2 bases unmatched. Researchers took RNA transcripts and amplified the TCR beta CDR3 regions from them. HTBI primers were employed in a first-round RT-PCR of the TCR CDR3. TCRdb re-analysed the multiplex PCR reads in MiXCR, keeping a single row per CDR3 protein. The data hold under 650,000 distinct CDR3 sequences, with around 15% observed a single time.

Material for sequencing was blood. The receptor's source is a woman aged 30 to 39 with Graves' hyperthyroidism. This sequence joins TRBV28 and TRBJ2-3, with TRBD1 matching 7 bases. In DNA, the CDR3 is TGTGCCAGCAGAACAGGGGTAGATACGCAGTATTTT. Protein product: CASRTGVDTQYF.